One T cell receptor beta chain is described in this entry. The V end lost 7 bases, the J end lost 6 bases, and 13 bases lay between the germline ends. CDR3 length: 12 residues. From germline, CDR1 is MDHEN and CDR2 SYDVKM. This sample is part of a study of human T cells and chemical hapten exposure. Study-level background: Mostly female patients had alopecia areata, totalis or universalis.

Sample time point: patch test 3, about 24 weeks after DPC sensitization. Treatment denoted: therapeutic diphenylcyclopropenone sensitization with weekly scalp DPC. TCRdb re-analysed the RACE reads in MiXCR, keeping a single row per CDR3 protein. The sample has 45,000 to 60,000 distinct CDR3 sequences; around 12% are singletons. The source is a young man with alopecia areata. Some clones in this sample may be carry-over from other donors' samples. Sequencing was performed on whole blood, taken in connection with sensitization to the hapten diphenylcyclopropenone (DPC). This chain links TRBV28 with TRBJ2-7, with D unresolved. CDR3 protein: CASTTLPLEQYF. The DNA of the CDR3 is TGTGCCAGCACCACCTTACCCCTCGAGCAGTACTTC.